This entry lists 20 T cell receptor beta chains sequenced from one sample in a study of response to subunit inactivated influenza vaccine. TCRdb itself ran the RT-PCR reads through MiXCR, one entry per CDR3 protein. The sample comprises a few hundred thousand distinct CDR3 sequences, 12% to 15% of which are singletons, and more than 9.5% rests with the top ten. This sample comprised PBMCs from blood, obtained approximately 12 days after vaccination. These receptors all stem from a man in his forties or fifties who received an inactivated influenza vaccine.

V and J are TRBV7-9 and TRBJ2-5; 8 positions agree with TRBD2. From germline, CDR1 is SEHNR and CDR2 FQNEAQ (reference sequence). CDR3 length equals 14 residues. Trimming at V came to 8 bases and at J to 5 bases, leaving 10 bases not matched to a gene. The CDR3 is CASALRAGVETQYF. CDR3 in DNA: TGTGCCAGCGCCCTACGAGCGGGGGTGGAGACCCAGTACTTC.

V and J are TRBV12-3 or TRBV12-4 and TRBJ2-1, with D possibly TRBD2 on 6 matching bases. Trimming took off 3 bases at V and 2 bases at J, with 11 bases between the two ends. The CDR3 length is 15 residues. CDR3 protein: CASSFGTPPYNEQFF. The CDR3 DNA reads as TGTGCCAGCAGTTTCGGGACTCCTCCCTACAATGAGCAGTTCTTC.

As to this clonotype: One end of the junction varies from germline; a read error may be responsible. V gene TRBV28 combines with J gene TRBJ2-1; 15 nucleotides match TRBD2. The CDR3 spans 20 residues. Germline CDR1 reads MDHEN; CDR2 reads SYDVKM. The CDR3 sequence: CASSLGLAGGIRISYNEQFF. In nucleotides, the CDR3 is TGTGCCAGCAGTTTAGGACTAGCGGGAGGGATTAGGATATCCTATAATGAGCAGTTCTTC.

This clonotype was counted a few times. The V call is TRBV25-1, the J call TRBJ2-1; TRBD2 agrees at 12 bases. Germline V lookup: CDR1 MGHDK, CDR2 SYGVNS. This CDR3 has 17 residues. Trimming at V came to 3 bases and at J to 1 base, leaving 4 bases not matched to a gene. DNA for the CDR3: TGTGCCAGCAGTGACCGACTAGCGGGAGTGTCCTACAATGAGCAGTTCTTC. Translation: CASSDRLAGVSYNEQFF.

This clonotype was recorded many times. The chain links TRBV12-3 or TRBV12-4 to TRBJ2-7, with TRBD1 matching over 9 bases. The trim removed 6 bases at V and 2 bases at J, leaving 5 bases unmatched. The CDR3 sequence is 14 residues long. The DNA of the CDR3 is TGTGCCAGCAGCTTTGGGACAGGGACCTACGAGCAGTACTTC. Translating gives CASSFGTGTYEQYF.

The chain is built from TRBV20-1 and TRBJ2-3, with 15 bases that match TRBD2. Germline loops: CDR1 DFQATT, CDR2 SNEGSKA (reference sequence). The CDR3 length is 18 residues. V shed 6 bases, J shed 0 bases, and the junction held 10 bases outside the gene matches. The CDR3 is CSARTSGREHASTDTQYF. Here the CDR3 DNA reads TGCAGTGCAAGGACTAGCGGGAGGGAACACGCTAGCACAGATACGCAGTATTTT.

The rearrangement joins TRBV7-2 to TRBJ1-1; the D gene is possibly TRBD1 (5 bases). Per germline, CDR1 SGHTA and CDR2 FQGNSA. The CDR3 contains 14 residues. V lost 5 bases and J 2 bases, leaving 12 bases between the germline ends. The CDR3 sequence is CASSRGTYNTEAFF. The DNA of the CDR3 is TGTGCCAGCAGCCGCGGGACGTACAACACTGAAGCTTTCTTT.

Comments on this clonotype: The junction departs from the called germline gene at one end, perhaps through a read error. V and J are TRBV10-2 and TRBJ2-2; the D gene is possibly TRBD2 (5 bases). Looked up from germline, CDR1 is WSHSY and CDR2 is SAAADI. This CDR3 has 12 amino acids. The CDR3 is CASSEWAGKLFF. The CDR3 nucleotides are TGCGCCAGCAGTGAGTGGGCCGGGAAGCTGTTTTTT.

The rearrangement links TRBV21-1 to TRBJ1-1; the tabulated D call, TRBD1, remains unverified against the DNA. TRBV21-1 is marked as a pseudogene. This CDR3 has 14 amino acids. DNA of the CDR3: TGTGCCAGCAGCCCTGCGAGGGGGAACACTGAAGCTTTCTTT. Translation gives CASSPARGNTEAFF.

This clonotype was detected a few times. The V and J genes are TRBV11-2 and TRBJ2-5, with TRBD2 identical over 11 bases. Germline loops: CDR1 SGHAT, CDR2 FQNNGV. The V gene end was trimmed by 4 bases and the J gene end by 4 bases; junction bases not matched to a gene: 5. CDR3 size: 15 residues. The CDR3 bases are TGTGCCAGCAGCTATACTAGCGGGAGTCGAGAGACCCAGTACTTC. This sequence encodes CASSYTSGSRETQYF.

The V gene is TRBV24-1, the J gene TRBJ2-3; 12 positions match TRBD2. The CDR3 consists of 18 residues. The trim removed 2 bases at V and 2 bases at J, leaving 7 bases unmatched. The germline CDR1 and CDR2 sequences are KGHDR and SFDVKD. The CDR3 is CATSDYTGLAGITDTQYF. The CDR3 region has the DNA TGTGCCACCAGTGATTATACTGGACTAGCGGGGATCACAGATACGCAGTATTTT.

Here the CDR3 reads CASSQSGSLFYEQFF. Written as DNA, the CDR3 is TGTGCCAGCAGCCAAAGCGGGAGTTTGTTTTATGAGCAGTTCTTC. J is TRBJ2-1 and V is TRBV7-2, with 8 bases matching TRBD2. The CDR3 is made up of 15 amino acids. V shed 5 bases and J 8 bases; nucleotides not matched to a gene: 11. Germline V gives CDR1 SGHTA, CDR2 FQGNSA.

This clonotype has ten or more counts. The rearrangement joins TRBV12-3 or TRBV12-4 to TRBJ2-4; 8 bases agree with TRBD2. The CDR3 is made up of 16 amino acids. V trimming: 2 bases; J trimming: 5 bases; junction bases outside the gene matches: 8. CDR3 coding DNA: TGTGCCAGCAGTTTAATACGGGGGGGCCCCCAAAACATTCAGTACTTC. Protein sequence: CASSLIRGGPQNIQYF.

The chain employs TRBV7-9 and TRBJ1-1; 9 bases fit TRBD1. This CDR3 has 15 amino acids. CDR1 SEHNR and CDR2 FQNEAQ come from the germline V gene (reference sequence). Trimming at V came to 5 bases and at J to 1 base, leaving 5 bases not matched to a gene. As DNA, the CDR3 is TGTGCCAGCAGCATAAAGGGACAGGGGAACACTGAAGCTTTCTTT. It specifies CASSIKGQGNTEAFF.

V is TRBV20-1 and J is TRBJ2-3; possibly TRBD2 for D (7 bases). The CDR3 extends over 12 amino acids. V dropped 7 bases and J dropped 4 bases, with 12 bases sitting between them. Germline loops: CDR1 DFQATT, CDR2 SNEGSKA (reference sequence). The CDR3 is CSGEGGPDTQYF. DNA for the CDR3: TGCAGTGGGGAGGGGGGGCCAGATACGCAGTATTTT.

This clonotype was recorded many times. The chain carries TRBV20-1 and TRBJ2-7, with D uncertain. The CDR3 is made up of 12 amino acids. From germline, CDR1 is DFQATT and CDR2 SNEGSKA (reference sequence). V was trimmed by 3 bases and J by 4 bases, leaving 10 bases between them. DNA of the CDR3: TGCAGTGCTAGGAACGGAATTTACGAGCAGTACTTC. As protein: CSARNGIYEQYF.

This clonotype was observed a single time. The rearrangement uses TRBV27 and TRBJ2-3; TRBD2 matches 7 bases. The V and J ends lost 6 bases and 6 bases, in that order; junction bases with no gene match: 6. The CDR3 extends over 13 amino acids. Germline CDR1 MNHEY, CDR2 SMNVEV (reference sequence). CDR3 sequence reads: CASRTLAADTQYF. The CDR3 region has the DNA TGTGCCAGCAGGACCCTAGCGGCGGATACGCAGTATTTT.

This clonotype was seen more than once but under ten times. In nucleotides, the CDR3 is TGCGCCAGCAGCTTAGGGGCAGGGGGCATGGAGACCCAGTACTTC. Encoded protein: CASSLGAGGMETQYF. The chain carries TRBV5-1 and TRBJ2-5, with 8 nucleotides matching TRBD1. Germline V CDR1 and CDR2: SGHRS, YFSETQ. CDR3 size: 15 residues. V lost 2 bases, J lost 5 bases, and 8 bases stayed unmatched.

This clonotype showed up just a few times. V and J are TRBV6-5 and TRBJ1-6; D gene ambiguous. Germline V CDR1 and CDR2: MNHEY, SVGAGI. This CDR3 has 12 amino acids. The V end lost 6 bases, the J end lost 7 bases, and 7 bases lay between the germline ends. CDR3 bases: TGTGCCAGCAGCGCCACCAATTCACCCCTCCACTTT. It is translated as CASSATNSPLHF.

The chain joins TRBV11-2 to TRBJ2-7; D is ambiguous. V lost 1 base, J lost 5 bases, and 21 bases lay in between. Germline assignment: CDR1 SGHAT and CDR2 FQNNGV. This CDR3 is 17 amino acids long. CDR3 sequence: CASSLVGQLFYLNEQYF. The CDR3 region has the DNA TGTGCCAGCAGCTTAGTAGGTCAACTCTTTTACCTTAACGAGCAGTACTTC.